This T cell receptor (beta chain) originates from a study of early T cells in non-severe SARS-CoV-2 infection. TCRdb re-called the 5' RACE reads with MiXCR, one entry per CDR3 protein. The sample carries 75,000 to 90,000 distinct CDR3 sequences, under 15% recorded once. This clonotype was found a few times. Looked up from germline, CDR1 is SGHRS and CDR2 is YFSETQ. CDR3 length equals 15 residues. The V end was cut by 0 bases, the J end by 0 bases, with 8 bases between. This chain links TRBV5-1 with TRBJ2-3; D is ambiguous. Sequenced input: whole blood. The receptor was isolated from an adult who was a healthcare worker with PCR-confirmed SARS-CoV-2 infection or an uninfected control (not recorded which). The chain's CDR3 is CASSLVGGSTDTQYF. The CDR3 DNA reads as TGCGCCAGCAGCTTGGTGGGCGGAAGCACAGATACGCAGTATTTT.